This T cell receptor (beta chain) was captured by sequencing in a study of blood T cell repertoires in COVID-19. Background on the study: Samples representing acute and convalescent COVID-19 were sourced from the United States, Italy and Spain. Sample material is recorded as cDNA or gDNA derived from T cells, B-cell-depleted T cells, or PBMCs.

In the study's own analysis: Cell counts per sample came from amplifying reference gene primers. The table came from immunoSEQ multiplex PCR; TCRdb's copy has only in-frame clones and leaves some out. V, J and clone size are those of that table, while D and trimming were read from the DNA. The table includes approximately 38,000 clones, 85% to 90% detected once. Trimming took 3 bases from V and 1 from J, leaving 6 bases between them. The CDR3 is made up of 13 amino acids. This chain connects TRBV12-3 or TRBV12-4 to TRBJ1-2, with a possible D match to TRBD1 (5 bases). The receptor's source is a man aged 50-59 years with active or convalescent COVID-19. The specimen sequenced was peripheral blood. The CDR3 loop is CASSLQGNYGYTF. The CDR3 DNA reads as TGTGCCAGCAGTTTGCAGGGTAACTATGGCTACACCTTC.